This TCR beta chain emerged from a study of blood T cell repertoires in COVID-19. Method: immunoSEQ multiplex PCR; TCRdb's copy keeps in-frame clones and lacks some. The sample consists of more than 65,000 clones, 87% of them appearing once. V gave up 1 base and J gave up 5 bases, with 9 bases separating them. This CDR3 has 13 residues. The germline V gene encodes CDR1 SGHRS and CDR2 YFSETQ. This chain uses TRBV5-1 with TRBJ1-2, with D possibly being TRBD1 (6 bases). The clonotype originates from a man in his 60s with acute or convalescent COVID-19. The sequenced sample consisted of peripheral blood. This CDR3 reads CASSLPGAYGYTF. CDR3 coding DNA: TGCGCCAGCAGCTTGCCAGGGGCTTATGGCTACACCTTC.